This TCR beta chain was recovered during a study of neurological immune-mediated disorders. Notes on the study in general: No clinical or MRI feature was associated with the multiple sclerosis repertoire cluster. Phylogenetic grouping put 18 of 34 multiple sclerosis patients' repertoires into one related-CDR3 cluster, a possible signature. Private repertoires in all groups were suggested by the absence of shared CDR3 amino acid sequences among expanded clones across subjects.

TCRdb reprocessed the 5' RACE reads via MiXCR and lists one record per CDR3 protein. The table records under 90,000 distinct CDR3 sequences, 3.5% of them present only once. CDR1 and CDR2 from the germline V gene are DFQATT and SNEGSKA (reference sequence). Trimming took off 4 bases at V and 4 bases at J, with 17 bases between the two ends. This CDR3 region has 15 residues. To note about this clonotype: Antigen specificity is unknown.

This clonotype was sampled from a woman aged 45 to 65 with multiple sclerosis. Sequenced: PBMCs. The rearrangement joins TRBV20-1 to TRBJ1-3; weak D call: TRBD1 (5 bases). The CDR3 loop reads CSAIIGGAGGNTIYF. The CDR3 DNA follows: TGCAGTGCTATTATTGGTGGGGCCGGGGGAAACACCATATATTTT.